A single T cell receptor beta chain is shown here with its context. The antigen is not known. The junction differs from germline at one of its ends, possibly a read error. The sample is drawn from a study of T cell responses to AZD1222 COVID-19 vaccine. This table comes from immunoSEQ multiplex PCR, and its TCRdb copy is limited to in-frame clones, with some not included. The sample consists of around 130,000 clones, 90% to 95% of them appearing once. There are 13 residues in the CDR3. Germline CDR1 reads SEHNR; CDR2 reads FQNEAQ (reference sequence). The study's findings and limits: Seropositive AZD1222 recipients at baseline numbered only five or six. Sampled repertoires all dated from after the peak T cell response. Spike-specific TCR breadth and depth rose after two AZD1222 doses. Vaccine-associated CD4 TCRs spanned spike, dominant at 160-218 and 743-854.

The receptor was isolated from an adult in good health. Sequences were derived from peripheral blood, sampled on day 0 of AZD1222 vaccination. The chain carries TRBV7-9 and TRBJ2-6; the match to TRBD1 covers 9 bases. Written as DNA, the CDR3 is TGTGCCAGCAGCAAGACAGGGGGCAACGTCCTGACTTTC. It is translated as CASSKTGGNVLTF.